The 30 T cell receptor beta chains below come from one sample, sequenced in a study of cytomegalovirus exposure and HLA in healthy donors. 13 Jbeta primers and 60 Vbeta primers were used for the PCR. TCRdb's copy holds only in-frame clones and misses some; the assay was immunoSEQ multiplex PCR. The data hold under 200,000 clones, with almost 85% observed a single time. Sequenced sample: PBMCs. These receptors all come from a boy between 10 and 17 years old in good health and CMV-seronegative.

The chain joins TRBV7-9 to TRBJ2-1, with 9 bases lining up with TRBD2. The germline V gene encodes CDR1 SEHNR and CDR2 FQNEAQ (reference sequence). V gave up 4 bases and J gave up 10 bases; unmatched junction bases: 11. This CDR3 is 15 amino acids long. The CDR3 nucleotides are TGTGCCAGCAGCTCGAATTTAGCGGGGGCGAAAGAGCAGTTCTTC. This sequence encodes CASSSNLAGAKEQFF.

The chain is built from TRBV2 and TRBJ1-5, with TRBD1 matching over 7 bases. CDR3 size: 13 residues. The V segment lost 6 bases and the J segment 5 bases; nucleotides outside the gene matches: 4. Germline CDR1 SNHLY, CDR2 FYNNEI. The CDR3 loop is CASSRDRYQPQHF. Written as DNA, the CDR3 is TGTGCCAGCAGCCGGGACAGATATCAGCCCCAGCATTTT.

In this sample, this clone turned up once. CDR3 coding DNA: TGTGCCAGCAGTTTATATGTAGAGTACTACGAGCAGTACTTC. Translating it yields CASSLYVEYYEQYF. This chain links TRBV6-5 with TRBJ2-7; no definite D call. Deletions cut 4 bases from V and 3 bases from J, with 13 bases between. Per germline, CDR1 MNHEY and CDR2 SVGAGI. This CDR3 comprises 14 residues.

V usage is TRBV7-2 and J usage is TRBJ1-1; 9 nucleotides match TRBD1. Germline values: CDR1 SGHTA, CDR2 FQGNSA. J gave up 7 bases and V 3 bases, and 9 bases lay outside the gene matches. CDR3 length: 15 amino acids. CDR3 loop: CASSLMGGQGSEAFF. CDR3 bases: TGTGCCAGCAGCTTGATGGGCGGACAGGGGAGTGAAGCTTTCTTT.

The chain uses TRBV5-1 and TRBJ1-1, with 7 bases lining up with TRBD1. Germline CDR1 and CDR2: SGHRS and YFSETQ. Trimming cost V 1 base and J 1 base; bases outside gene matches: 10. The length of the CDR3 is 17 residues. The CDR3 sequence is CASSLSSTGVWNTEAFF. The CDR3 DNA is TGCGCCAGCAGCTTGAGTAGCACAGGGGTTTGGAACACTGAAGCTTTCTTT. The full variable domain, its missing parts supplied by reference TRBV5-1 and TRBJ1-1, is KAGVTQTPRYLIKTRGQQVTLSCSPISGHRSVSWYQQTPGQGLQFLFEYFSETQRNKGNFPGRFSGRQFSNSRSEMNVSTLELGDSALYLCASSLSSTGVWNTEAFFGQGTRLTVV.

The chain has TRBV29-1 and TRBJ1-1, with a tentative D call TRBD1 (5 bases). V lost 7 bases and J 6 bases, leaving 18 bases between the germline ends. Germline CDR1 and CDR2: SQVTM and ANQGSEA. The CDR3 length is 13 residues. The CDR3 DNA is TGCAGCGCTAACCCTCTCAGGGAGGCTGAAGCTTTCTTT. The encoded protein is CSANPLREAEAFF.

The chain carries TRBV7-3 and TRBJ1-2, with D hard to call. The germline V gene has CDR1 SGHTA and CDR2 FQGTGA. Trimming removed 2 bases at V and 4 bases at J, with 14 bases between. The CDR3 contains 15 residues. The chain's CDR3 is CASSLDSGKPYGYTF. For the CDR3, the DNA is TGTGCCAGCAGCTTAGATTCGGGGAAGCCCTATGGCTACACCTTC.

V gene TRBV30 combines with J gene TRBJ2-6; D gene uncertain. CDR3 length equals 13 residues. The germline gives CDR1 GTSNPN, CDR2 SVGIG (reference sequence). V was cut by 4 bases and J by 1 base, with 5 bases left in between. The CDR3 DNA follows: TGTGCCTGGACTCCTTCTGGGGCCAACGTCCTGACTTTC. Amino acids: CAWTPSGANVLTF.

V usage is TRBV7-2 and J usage is TRBJ1-1, with 8 positions matching TRBD1. CDR1 is SGHTA, CDR2 FQGNSA, per germline. V was pared by 4 bases and J by 4 bases, with 8 bases of the junction left unmatched. The CDR3 runs 15 residues. CDR3 nucleotide sequence: TGTGCCAGCAGCTCAGACAGGGGCCGATTCACTGAAGCTTTCTTT. The encoded protein is CASSSDRGRFTEAFF.

The J gene is TRBJ1-1, the V gene TRBV5-4; 7 nucleotides line up with TRBD1. V lost 3 bases to trimming and J lost 1 base; unmatched junction nucleotides: 3. Germline values: CDR1 SGHNT, CDR2 YYREEE (reference sequence). The CDR3 has 14 residues. This chain's CDR3 is CASSSRDRNTEAFF. The CDR3 DNA follows: TGTGCCAGCAGCTCGAGGGACAGGAACACTGAAGCTTTCTTT.

The chain carries TRBV9 and TRBJ2-1, with a weak D call TRBD1 (6 bases). From germline, CDR1 is SGDLS and CDR2 YYNGEE. V was cut by 0 bases and J by 8 bases, with 12 bases left in between. CDR3 length: 14 residues. This chain's CDR3 is CASSVDFRGHEQFF. CDR3 bases: TGTGCCAGCAGCGTAGACTTCAGGGGACATGAGCAGTTCTTC.

This chain connects TRBV10-3 to TRBJ2-5; D gene unclear. Germline CDR1 reads ENHRY; CDR2 reads SYGVKD. Trimming stripped 4 bases from V and 10 bases from J, with 19 bases between. The CDR3 totals 14 residues. CDR3 sequence (DNA): TGTGCCATCAGTGTAGTTTCCGGCCCCCAGGACCAGTACTTC. Amino acid sequence: CAISVVSGPQDQYF.

The chain couples TRBV9 to TRBJ2-1; possibly TRBD2 for D (6 bases). V was trimmed by 0 bases and J by 10 bases, leaving 14 bases between them. The CDR3 is made up of 14 amino acids. Germline CDR1 and CDR2: SGDLS and YYNGEE. DNA for the CDR3: TGTGCCAGCAGCGTAGCCCTGAGACTAGGGGAGCAGTTCTTC. This codes for CASSVALRLGEQFF.

This clone has only a few counts. The chain joins TRBV6-6 to TRBJ1-5, with D possibly TRBD1 on 6 matching bases. Per germline, CDR1 MNHNY and CDR2 SVGAGI (reference sequence). There are 14 residues in the CDR3. V gave up 7 bases and J gave up 1 base, with 11 bases separating them. The DNA of the CDR3 is TGTGCCAGCACCTCCACAGGGAGCAATCAGCCCCAGCATTTT. It encodes CASTSTGSNQPQHF.

This chain links TRBV5-5 with TRBJ2-5; 8 bases are a match to TRBD2. Germline V gene lookup returns CDR1 SGHKS and CDR2 YYEKEE (reference sequence). J lost 5 bases, V lost 4 bases, and 10 bases had no gene match. CDR3 length: 15 residues. The CDR3: CASSLLAVLGETQYF. DNA of the CDR3: TGTGCCAGCAGCCTACTAGCGGTGCTGGGGGAGACCCAGTACTTC.

This rearrangement joins TRBV30 to TRBJ2-5, with 11 bases identical to TRBD2. V lost 4 bases, J lost 1 base, and 5 bases stayed unmatched. From germline, CDR1 is GTSNPN and CDR2 SVGIG (reference sequence). There are 15 residues in the CDR3. The chain's CDR3 is CAWTLGLAAQETQYF. The CDR3 DNA reads TGTGCCTGGACTCTGGGACTAGCGGCCCAAGAGACCCAGTACTTC.

V and J are TRBV2 and TRBJ2-7; 7 bases agree with TRBD1. Trimming at V came to 3 bases and at J to 6 bases, leaving 5 bases not matched to a gene. CDR1 is SNHLY, CDR2 FYNNEI, per germline. The CDR3 runs 13 residues. CDR3 sequence reads: CASSDLTGTEQYF. The CDR3 nucleotides read TGTGCCAGCAGTGACCTGACAGGGACCGAGCAGTACTTC.

The count of this clone is one. This chain links TRBV27 with TRBJ1-1; D possibly corresponds to TRBD1 (5 bases). V lost 2 bases and J 5 bases, leaving 12 bases between the germline ends. Germline-derived CDR1 and CDR2 are MNHEY and SMNVEV (reference sequence). CDR3 length equals 14 residues. The CDR3 DNA sequence: TGTGCCAGCAGTTTACCGGGGGTCGGGACTGAAGCTTTCTTT. Amino acids: CASSLPGVGTEAFF.

On this clone itself: The same CDR3 arises from other DNA sequences in this sample as well. In DNA form, the CDR3 reads TGCAGCGCGCGGAACACTGAAGCTTTCTTT. It specifies CSARNTEAFF. The V call is TRBV29-1, the J call TRBJ1-1; no definite D call. V was cut by 7 bases and J by 1 base, with 4 bases left in between. The CDR3 sequence is 10 residues long. Germline assignment: CDR1 SQVTM and CDR2 ANQGSEA.

The chain recombines TRBV9 with TRBJ1-2; unclear D gene. Per the germline V gene, CDR1 is SGDLS and CDR2 is YYNGEE. Trimming cost V 4 bases and J 4 bases, with 26 bases left between them. The CDR3 has 18 amino acids. The CDR3 nucleotides are TGTGCCAGCAGCCAGAGGCTCCACGCGGCGGAGAACCCCTATGGCTACACCTTC. It yields the protein CASSQRLHAAENPYGYTF. The full variable domain, rest sourced from reference TRBV9 and TRBJ1-2, is DSGVTQTPKHLITATGQRVTLRCSPRSGDLSVYWYQQSLDQGLQFLIQYYNGEERAKGNILERFSAQQFPDLHSELNLSSLELGDSALYFCASSQRLHAAENPYGYTFGSGTRLTVV.

The rearrangement joins TRBV5-1 to TRBJ2-7, with D maybe TRBD2 (5 bases). V was shortened by 4 bases and J by 3 bases, with 11 bases between the two germline ends. The length of the CDR3 is 13 residues. The germline CDR1 and CDR2 sequences are SGHRS and YFSETQ. The CDR3 DNA follows: TGCGCCAGCAGCGCCGGAGGCAGCTACGAGCAGTACTTC. It encodes CASSAGGSYEQYF.

The chain has TRBV7-2 and TRBJ1-2; D might be TRBD1 (6 bases). The V end lost 5 bases, the J end lost 13 bases, and 23 bases lay between the germline ends. Germline V gives CDR1 SGHTA, CDR2 FQGNSA. The CDR3 covers 14 residues. The CDR3 DNA is TGTGCCAGCAGCGATGGGATAGCAGGGGCCCACCGCACCTTC. It translates to CASSDGIAGAHRTF. The full variable domain, in which reference TRBV7-2 and TRBJ1-2 provide the parts outside the CDR3, is GAGVSQSPSNKVTEKGKDVELRCDPISGHTALYWYRQSLGQGLEFLIYFQGNSAPDKSGLPSDRFSAERTGGSVSTLTIQRTQQEDSAVYLCASSDGIAGAHRTFGSGTRLTVV.

The J gene is TRBJ2-7, the V gene TRBV7-2; 8 bases map to TRBD2. Germline CDR1 reads SGHTA; CDR2 reads FQGNSA. Losses at the gene ends were 1 base for V and 0 bases for J; bases not matched to a gene: 2. CDR3 size: 15 residues. DNA for the CDR3: TGTGCCAGCAGCTTAGAGCGGGGGAGCTCCTACGAGCAGTACTTC. This translates into CASSLERGSSYEQYF.

V is TRBV6-6 and J is TRBJ2-5, with D perhaps matching TRBD2 (6 bases). The J call is doubtful: the DNA matches TRBJ2-7 better. Germline CDR1 and CDR2: MNHNY and SVGAGI (reference sequence). This CDR3 has 14 residues. CDR3: CAGSSGRASGEQYF. The CDR3 region has the DNA TGTGCCGGCTCTTCCGGGAGAGCCTCGGGCGAGCAGTACTTC.

The V gene is TRBV25-1, the J gene TRBJ1-1; D unclear. The CDR3 contains 13 residues. Trimming removed 0 bases at V and 3 bases at J, with 5 bases between. Germline V CDR1 and CDR2: MGHDK, SYGVNS. The DNA for the CDR3 is TGTGCCAGCAGTGAATACCAGGACACTGAAGCTTTCTTT. This sequence encodes CASSEYQDTEAFF.

The chain carries TRBV4-3 and TRBJ2-1, with D uncertain. Germline V lookup: CDR1 LGHNA, CDR2 YSLEER. There are 13 residues in the CDR3. The V end lost 8 bases, the J end lost 5 bases, and 13 bases lay between the germline ends. CDR3 in amino acids: CASAPLQNNEQFF. The CDR3 DNA reads TGCGCCAGCGCGCCTTTACAGAACAATGAGCAGTTCTTC.

The chain links TRBV6-5 to TRBJ1-2, with D possibly TRBD1 on 5 matching bases. Germline CDR1 reads MNHEY; CDR2 reads SVGAGI. The V end lost 3 bases, the J end lost 4 bases, and 18 bases lay between the germline ends. The CDR3 has 16 residues. DNA of the CDR3: TGTGCCAGCAGTTATGCGAGGGACTTAGTCCCCTATGGCTACACCTTC. This encodes CASSYARDLVPYGYTF.

CDR3 sequence reads: CASSLSIKLAGEETQYF. In DNA, the CDR3 is TGTGCCAGCAGCTTGTCGATAAAACTAGCGGGAGAAGAGACCCAGTACTTC. This chain joins TRBV5-6 and TRBJ2-5; TRBD2 aligns across 11 bases. CDR3 size: 17 residues. Germline values: CDR1 SGHDT, CDR2 YYEEEE. V lost 1 base, J lost 3 bases, and 8 bases stayed unmatched.

The V and J genes are TRBV27 and TRBJ1-1, with D possibly matching TRBD1 (6 bases). This CDR3 contains 12 residues. V lost 6 bases to trimming and J lost 4 bases, with 9 bases between them. From germline, CDR1 is MNHEY and CDR2 SMNVEV (reference sequence). CDR3 bases: TGTGCCAGCAGAGGGGGAATCACTGAAGCTTTCTTT. This translates into CASRGGITEAFF.

The genes are TRBV4-1 and TRBJ2-6, with no clear D. There are 17 residues in the CDR3. CDR1 and CDR2 (germline): MGHRA, YSYEKL. V lost 0 bases and J lost 0, with 9 bases in between. CDR3 sequence (DNA): TGCGCCAGCAGCCAAGAAGCAGCGAGCTCTGGGGCCAACGTCCTGACTTTC. This encodes CASSQEAASSGANVLTF.